This T cell receptor beta chain emerged from a study of blood T cell repertoires in COVID-19. The CDR3 has 15 residues. Germline CDR1 and CDR2: MNHEY and SVGAGI. The V segment lost 8 bases and the J segment 3 bases; nucleotides outside the gene matches: 11. Produced via immunoSEQ multiplex PCR; TCRdb's table is partial and in-frame only. The top ten clones hold about 6% of a sample with fewer than 90,000 clones, approximately 80% of them seen once. Material for sequencing was peripheral blood. The chain carries TRBV6-5 and TRBJ1-1; 8 positions match TRBD1. The receptor comes from a man in his 70s with COVID-19, enrolled during active disease. The CDR3 DNA follows: TGTGCCAGCCTTGACGTGGACAGGGTCTACACTGAAGCTTTCTTT. Translating it yields CASLDVDRVYTEAFF.